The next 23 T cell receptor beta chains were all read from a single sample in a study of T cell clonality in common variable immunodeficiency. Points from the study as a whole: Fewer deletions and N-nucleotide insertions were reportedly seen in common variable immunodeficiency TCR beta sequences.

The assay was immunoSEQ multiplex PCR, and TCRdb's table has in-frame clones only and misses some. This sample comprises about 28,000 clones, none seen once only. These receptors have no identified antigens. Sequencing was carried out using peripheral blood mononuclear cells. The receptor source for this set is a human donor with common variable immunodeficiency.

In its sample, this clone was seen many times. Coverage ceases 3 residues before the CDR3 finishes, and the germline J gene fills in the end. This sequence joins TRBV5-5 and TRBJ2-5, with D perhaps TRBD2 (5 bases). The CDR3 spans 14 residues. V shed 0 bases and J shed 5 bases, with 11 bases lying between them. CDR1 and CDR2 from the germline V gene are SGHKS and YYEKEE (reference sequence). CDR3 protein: CASSLAGDGETQYF. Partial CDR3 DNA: TGTGCCAGCAGCTTGGCCGGGGATGGCGAGACC.

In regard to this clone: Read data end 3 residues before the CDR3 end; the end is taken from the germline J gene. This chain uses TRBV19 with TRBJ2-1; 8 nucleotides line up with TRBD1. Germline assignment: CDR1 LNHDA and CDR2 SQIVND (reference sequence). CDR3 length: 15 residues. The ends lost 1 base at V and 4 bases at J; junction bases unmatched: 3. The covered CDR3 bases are TGTGCCAGTAGTATAGGACAGGGGAGGTACAATGAG. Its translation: CASSIGQGRYNE. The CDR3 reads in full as CASSIGQGRYNEQFF. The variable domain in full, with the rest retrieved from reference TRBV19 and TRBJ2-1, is DGGITQSPKYLFRKEGQNVTLSCEQNLNHDAMYWYRQDPGQGLRLIYYSQIVNDFQKGDIAEGYSVSREKKESFPLTVTSAQKNPTAFYLCASSIGQGRYNEQFFGPGTRLTVL.

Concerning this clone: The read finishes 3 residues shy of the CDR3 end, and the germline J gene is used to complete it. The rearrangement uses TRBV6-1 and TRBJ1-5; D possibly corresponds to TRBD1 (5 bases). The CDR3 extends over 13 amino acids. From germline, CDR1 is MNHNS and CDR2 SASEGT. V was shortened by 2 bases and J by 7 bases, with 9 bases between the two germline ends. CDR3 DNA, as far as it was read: TGTGCCAGCAGTGAAAGGGGTCGGCAGCCC. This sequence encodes CASSERGRQP. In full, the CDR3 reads CASSERGRQPQHF.

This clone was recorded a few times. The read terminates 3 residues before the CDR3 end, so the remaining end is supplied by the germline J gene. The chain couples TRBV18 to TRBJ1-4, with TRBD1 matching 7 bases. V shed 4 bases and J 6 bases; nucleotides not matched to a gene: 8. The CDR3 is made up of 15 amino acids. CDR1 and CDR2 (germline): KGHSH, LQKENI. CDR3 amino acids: CASSRGTATDEKLFF. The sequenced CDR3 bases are TGTGCCAGCTCACGAGGGACAGCCACTGATGAAAAA.

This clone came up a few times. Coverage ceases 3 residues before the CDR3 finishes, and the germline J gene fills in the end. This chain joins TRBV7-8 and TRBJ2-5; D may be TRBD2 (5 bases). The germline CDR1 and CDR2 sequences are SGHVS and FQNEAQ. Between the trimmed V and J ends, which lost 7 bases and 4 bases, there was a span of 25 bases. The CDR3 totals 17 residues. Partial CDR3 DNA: TGTGCCAGCACCACCCCGCTGAGGGCGACCCGGCGAGAGACC. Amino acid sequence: CASTTPLRATRRET. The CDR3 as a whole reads CASTTPLRATRRETQYF.

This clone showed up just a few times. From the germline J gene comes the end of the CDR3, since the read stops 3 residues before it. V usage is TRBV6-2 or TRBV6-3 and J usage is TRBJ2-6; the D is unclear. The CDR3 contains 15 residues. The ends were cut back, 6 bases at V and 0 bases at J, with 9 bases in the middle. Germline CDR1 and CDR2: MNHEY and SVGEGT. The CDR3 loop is CASSEPSSGANVLTF. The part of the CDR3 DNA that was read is TGTGCCAGCAGCGAACCCAGCTCTGGGGCCAACGTC.

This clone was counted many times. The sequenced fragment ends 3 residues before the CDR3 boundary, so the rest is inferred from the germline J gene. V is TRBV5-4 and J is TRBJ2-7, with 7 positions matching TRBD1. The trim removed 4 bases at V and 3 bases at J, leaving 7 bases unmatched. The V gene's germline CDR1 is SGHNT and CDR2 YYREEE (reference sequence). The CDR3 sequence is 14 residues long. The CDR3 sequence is CASSEPGQSYEQYF. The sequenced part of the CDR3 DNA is TGTGCCAGCAGCGAACCGGGACAGAGCTACGAG.

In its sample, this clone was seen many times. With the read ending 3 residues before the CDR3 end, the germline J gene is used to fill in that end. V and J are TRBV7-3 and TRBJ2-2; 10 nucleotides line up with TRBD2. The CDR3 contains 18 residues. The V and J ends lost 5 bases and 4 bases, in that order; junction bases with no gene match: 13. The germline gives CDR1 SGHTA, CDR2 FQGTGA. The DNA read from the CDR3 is TGTGCCAGCAGCCCAAGGGCTAGCGGGGGCGGGAGCACCGGGGAG. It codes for CASSPRASGGGSTGE. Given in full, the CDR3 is CASSPRASGGGSTGELFF.

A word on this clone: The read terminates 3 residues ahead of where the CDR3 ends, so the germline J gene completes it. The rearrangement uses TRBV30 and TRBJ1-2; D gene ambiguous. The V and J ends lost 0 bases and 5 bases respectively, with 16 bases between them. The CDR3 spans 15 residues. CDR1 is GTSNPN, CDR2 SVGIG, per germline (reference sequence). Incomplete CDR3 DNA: TGTGCCTGGAGTGTACCGGCGCGGGTCGTATATGGC. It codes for CAWSVPARVVYG. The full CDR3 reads CAWSVPARVVYGYTF.

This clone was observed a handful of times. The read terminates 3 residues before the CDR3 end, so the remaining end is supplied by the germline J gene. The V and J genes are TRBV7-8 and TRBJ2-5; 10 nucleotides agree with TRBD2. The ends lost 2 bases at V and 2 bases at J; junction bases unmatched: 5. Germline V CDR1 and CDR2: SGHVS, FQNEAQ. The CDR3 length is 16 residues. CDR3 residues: CASSLLSGGGQETQYF. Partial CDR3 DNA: TGTGCCAGCAGCTTATTGAGCGGGGGGGGACAAGAGACC. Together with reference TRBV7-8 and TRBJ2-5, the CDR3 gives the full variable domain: GAGVSQSPRYKVAKRGQDVALRCDPISGHVSLFWYQQALGQGPEFLTYFQNEAQLDKSGLPSDRFFAERPEGSVSTLKIQRTQQEDSAVYLCASSLLSGGGQETQYFGPGTRLLVL.

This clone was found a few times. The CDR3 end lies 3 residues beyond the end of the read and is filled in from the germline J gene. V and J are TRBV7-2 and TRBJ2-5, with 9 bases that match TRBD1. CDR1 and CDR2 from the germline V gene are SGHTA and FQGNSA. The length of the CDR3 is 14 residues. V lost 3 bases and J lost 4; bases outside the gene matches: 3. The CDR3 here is CASSFPDRGETQYF. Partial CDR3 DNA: TGTGCCAGCAGCTTTCCGGACAGGGGAGAGACC. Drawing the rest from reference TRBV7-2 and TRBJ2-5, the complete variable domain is GAGVSQSPSNKVTEKGKDVELRCDPISGHTALYWYRQSLGQGLEFLIYFQGNSAPDKSGLPSDRFSAERTGGSVSTLTIQRTQQEDSAVYLCASSFPDRGETQYFGPGTRLLVL.

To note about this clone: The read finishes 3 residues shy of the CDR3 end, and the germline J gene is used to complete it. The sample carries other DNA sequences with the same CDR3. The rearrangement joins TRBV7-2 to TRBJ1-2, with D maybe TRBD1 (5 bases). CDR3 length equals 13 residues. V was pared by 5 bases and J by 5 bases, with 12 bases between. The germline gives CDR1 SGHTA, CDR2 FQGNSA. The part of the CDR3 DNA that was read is TGTGCCAGCAGCCGGGCCGGGGGGTATGGC. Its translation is CASSRAGGYG. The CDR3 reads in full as CASSRAGGYGYTF.

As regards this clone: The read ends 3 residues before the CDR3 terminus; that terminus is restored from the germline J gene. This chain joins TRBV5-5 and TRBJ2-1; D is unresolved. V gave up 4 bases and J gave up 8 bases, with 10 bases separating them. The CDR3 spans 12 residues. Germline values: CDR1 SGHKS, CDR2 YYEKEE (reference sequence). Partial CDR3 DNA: TGTGCCAGCAGCACTGAGATGTATGAG. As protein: CASSTEMYE. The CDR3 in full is CASSTEMYEQFF.

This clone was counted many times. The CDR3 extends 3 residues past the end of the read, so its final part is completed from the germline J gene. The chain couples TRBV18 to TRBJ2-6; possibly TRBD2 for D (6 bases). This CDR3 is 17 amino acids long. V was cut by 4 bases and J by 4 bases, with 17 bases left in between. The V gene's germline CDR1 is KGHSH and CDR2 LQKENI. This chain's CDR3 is CASSLAGTPAGANVLTF. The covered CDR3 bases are TGTGCCAGCTCACTAGCCGGGACTCCGGCCGGGGCCAACGTC.

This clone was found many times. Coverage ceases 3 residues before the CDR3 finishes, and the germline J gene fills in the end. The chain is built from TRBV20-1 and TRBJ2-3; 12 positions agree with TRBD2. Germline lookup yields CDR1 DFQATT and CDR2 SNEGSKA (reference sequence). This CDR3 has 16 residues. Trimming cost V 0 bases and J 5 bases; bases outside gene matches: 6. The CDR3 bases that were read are TGCAGTGCTAGAGAGGCTAGCGGGGGGGGAGGAGATACG. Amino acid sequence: CSAREASGGGGDT. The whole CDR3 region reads CSAREASGGGGDTQYF.

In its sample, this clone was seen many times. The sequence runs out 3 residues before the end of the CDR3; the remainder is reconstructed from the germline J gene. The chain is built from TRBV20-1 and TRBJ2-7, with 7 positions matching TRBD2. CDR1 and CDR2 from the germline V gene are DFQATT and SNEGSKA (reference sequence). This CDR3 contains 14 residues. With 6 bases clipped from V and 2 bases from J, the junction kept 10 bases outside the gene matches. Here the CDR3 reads CSAEAAGSTYEQYF. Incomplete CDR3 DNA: TGCAGTGCCGAGGCAGCGGGGTCAACCTACGAG.

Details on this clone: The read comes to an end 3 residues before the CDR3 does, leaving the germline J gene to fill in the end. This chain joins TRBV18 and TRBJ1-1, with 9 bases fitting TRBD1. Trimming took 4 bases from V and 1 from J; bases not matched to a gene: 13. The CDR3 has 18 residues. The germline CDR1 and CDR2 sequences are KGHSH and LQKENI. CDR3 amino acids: CASSQNSGTGTENTEAFF. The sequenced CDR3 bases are TGTGCCAGCTCACAAAACTCCGGGACAGGGACGGAGAACACTGAA.

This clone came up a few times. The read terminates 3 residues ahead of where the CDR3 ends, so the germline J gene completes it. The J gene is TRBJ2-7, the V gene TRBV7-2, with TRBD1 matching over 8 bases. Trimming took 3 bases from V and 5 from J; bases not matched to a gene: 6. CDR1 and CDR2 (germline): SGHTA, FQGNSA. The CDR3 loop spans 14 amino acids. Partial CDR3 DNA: TGTGCCAGCAGCTTCTGGACAGGGTCTGACGAG. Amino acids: CASSFWTGSDE. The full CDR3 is CASSFWTGSDEQYF.

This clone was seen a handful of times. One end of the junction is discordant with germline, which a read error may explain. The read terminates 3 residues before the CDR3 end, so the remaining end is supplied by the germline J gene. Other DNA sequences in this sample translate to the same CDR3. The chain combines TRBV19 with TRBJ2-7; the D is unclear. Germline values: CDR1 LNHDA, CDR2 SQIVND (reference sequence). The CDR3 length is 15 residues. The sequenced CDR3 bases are TGTGCCAGCAGTATAGGGCCTAGTTCATCCTACGAG. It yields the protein CASSIGPSSSYE. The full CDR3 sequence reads CASSIGPSSSYEQYF. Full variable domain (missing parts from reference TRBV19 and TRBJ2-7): DGGITQSPKYLFRKEGQNVTLSCEQNLNHDAMYWYRQDPGQGLRLIYYSQIVNDFQKGDIAEGYSVSREKKESFPLTVTSAQKNPTAFYLCASSIGPSSSYEQYFGPGTRLTVT.

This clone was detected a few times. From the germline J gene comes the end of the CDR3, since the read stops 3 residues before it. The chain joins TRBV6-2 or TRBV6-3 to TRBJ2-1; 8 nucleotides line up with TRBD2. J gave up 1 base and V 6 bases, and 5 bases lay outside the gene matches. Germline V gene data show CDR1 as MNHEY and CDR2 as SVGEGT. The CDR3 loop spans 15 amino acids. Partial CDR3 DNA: TGTGCCAGCAGCTTCCGCGGGGGGTCCTACAATGAG. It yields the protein CASSFRGGSYNE. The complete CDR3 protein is CASSFRGGSYNEQFF.

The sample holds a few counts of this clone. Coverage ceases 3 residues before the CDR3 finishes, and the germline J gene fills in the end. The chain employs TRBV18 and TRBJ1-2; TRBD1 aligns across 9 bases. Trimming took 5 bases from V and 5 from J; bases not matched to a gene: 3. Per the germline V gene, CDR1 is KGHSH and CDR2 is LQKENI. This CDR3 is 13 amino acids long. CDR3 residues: CASSTDRGYGYTF. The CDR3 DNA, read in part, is TGTGCCAGCTCAACTGACAGGGGGTATGGC.

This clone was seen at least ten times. CDR3 DNA (partial): TGTGCCAGCAGCGCCATCCTGACAGGGGGTAGGGGC. This encodes CASSAILTGGRG. The CDR3 in full is CASSAILTGGRGYTF. V usage is TRBV5-6 and J usage is TRBJ1-2; 9 bases agree with TRBD1. The read terminates 3 residues ahead of where the CDR3 ends, so the germline J gene completes it. Germline lookup yields CDR1 SGHDT and CDR2 YYEEEE. This CDR3 has 15 amino acids.

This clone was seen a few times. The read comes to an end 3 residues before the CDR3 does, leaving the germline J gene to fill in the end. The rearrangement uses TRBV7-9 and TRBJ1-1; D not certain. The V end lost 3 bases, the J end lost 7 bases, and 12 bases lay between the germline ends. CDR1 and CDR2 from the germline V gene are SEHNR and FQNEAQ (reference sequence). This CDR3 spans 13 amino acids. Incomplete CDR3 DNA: TGTGCCAGCAGCTTCCGAGCGGTGAGTGAA. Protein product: CASSFRAVSE. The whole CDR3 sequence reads CASSFRAVSEAFF.